The 14 T cell receptor beta chains below come from one sample, sequenced in a study of T cells in Graves' hyperthyroidism and ophthalmopathy. Amplified TCR beta CDR3 regions came from RNA transcripts. An initial round of RT-PCR targeting the TCR CDR3 relied on the HTBI primer set. In TCRdb, the multiplex PCR reads were re-called with MiXCR into one record per CDR3 protein. The sample has 300,000 to 450,000 distinct CDR3 sequences, around an eighth seen once. The sequencing sample was made of blood. The receptors were gathered from a man aged 25-45 years with Graves' hyperthyroidism that later progressed to Graves' ophthalmopathy.

The gene calls are TRBV3-1 and TRBJ1-3, with D tentatively TRBD1 (5 bases). The V gene lost 6 bases and the J gene lost 4 bases, with 13 bases spanning the gap. CDR3 length: 14 residues. CDR1 is LGHDT and CDR2 is YNNKEL in the germline V gene (reference sequence). CDR3 region: CASRVDSTGNTIYF. As DNA, the CDR3 is TGTGCCAGCAGGGTTGACAGCACGGGAAACACCATATATTTT.

This chain uses TRBV25-1 with TRBJ1-2; TRBD1 matches 8 bases. The CDR3 extends over 14 amino acids. The junction had 5 bases not matched to a gene; V was cut back by 1 base and J by 7 bases. The germline CDR1 and CDR2 sequences are MGHDK and SYGVNS. Here the CDR3 reads CASSEFRQGSGYTF. In DNA, the CDR3 is TGTGCCAGCAGTGAATTCAGACAGGGGTCTGGCTACACCTTC.

This clonotype was observed a few times. The CDR3 protein is CASSLSPTSGGYEQYF. CDR3 DNA sequence: TGTGCCAGCAGCCTATCCCCCACTAGCGGGGGTTACGAGCAGTACTTC. V and J are TRBV12-3 or TRBV12-4 and TRBJ2-7, with 11 bases identical to TRBD2. The CDR3 covers 16 residues. V was clipped by 6 bases and J by 4 bases; unmatched bases: 11.

A remark on this clonotype: Compared with germline, one end of the junction differs, possibly owing to a read error. The rearrangement links TRBV9 to TRBJ2-5, with D maybe TRBD2 (5 bases). CDR1 and CDR2 from the germline V gene are SGDLS and YYNGEE. The CDR3 has 13 residues. CDR3 sequence: CASSVGGQEAQYF. The CDR3 DNA is TGTGCCAGCAGCGTCGGAGGCCAAGAGGCCCAGTACTTC. Complete variable domain (other parts from reference TRBV9 and TRBJ2-5): DSGVTQTPKHLITATGQRVTLRCSPRSGDLSVYWYQQSLDQGLQFLIQYYNGEERAKGNILERFSAQQFPDLHSELNLSSLELGDSALYFCASSVGGQEAQYFGPGTRLLVL.

This clonotype was observed a few times. This chain joins TRBV2 and TRBJ1-3, with TRBD1 identical over 7 bases. CDR3 length: 15 residues. Germline V CDR1 and CDR2: SNHLY, FYNNEI. Trimming removed 6 bases from V and 1 base from J; junction bases left unmatched: 6. CDR3 coding DNA: TGTGCCAGCAGCGGGGACAGCAGGTCTGGAAACACCATATATTTT. Encoded protein: CASSGDSRSGNTIYF.

Concerning this clonotype: The germline gene is not matched at one end of the junction; a read error may be the cause. V is TRBV11-2 and J is TRBJ2-7, with D perhaps assigned TRBD1 or TRBD2 (7 bases each). Per the germline V gene, CDR1 is SGHAT and CDR2 is FQNNGV. This CDR3 has 17 residues. The CDR3 is CTSSGMRPGQSSYEQYF. The DNA of the CDR3 is TGTACCAGCAGCGGGATGAGACCGGGACAGAGCTCCTACGAGCAGTACTTC.

This clonotype appeared many times. This chain joins TRBV2 and TRBJ2-2, with 10 bases identical to TRBD1. Germline V lookup: CDR1 SNHLY, CDR2 FYNNEI. Trimming at V came to 8 bases and at J to 7 bases, leaving 4 bases not matched to a gene. There are 13 residues in the CDR3. CDR3 protein: CASRGQGGGELFF. The CDR3 region has the DNA TGTGCCAGCCGCGGACAGGGGGGCGGGGAGCTGTTTTTT.

This clonotype was observed a few times. This rearrangement joins TRBV9 to TRBJ1-1; 7 nucleotides line up with TRBD1. V gave up 0 bases and J gave up 4 bases; unmatched junction bases: 9. The CDR3 totals 16 residues. From germline, CDR1 is SGDLS and CDR2 YYNGEE. The CDR3 DNA reads TGTGCCAGCAGCGTAGAACAGGGGCCTTGGGGCACTGAAGCTTTCTTT. It specifies CASSVEQGPWGTEAFF.

The sample holds many counts of this clonotype. This chain connects TRBV7-6 to TRBJ2-1; a possible D gene is TRBD1 (6 bases). The germline V gene has CDR1 SGHVS and CDR2 FNYEAQ. With 5 bases removed from V and 5 bases from J, the gap between germline ends came to 19 bases. The CDR3 is made up of 16 amino acids. In DNA form, the CDR3 reads TGTGCCAGCAGCCCCGACCAGGGGATGGTCAACAATGAGCAGTTCTTC. Encoded protein: CASSPDQGMVNNEQFF.

V and J are TRBV7-2 and TRBJ2-7, with a weak D call TRBD1 (5 bases). CDR1 and CDR2 (germline): SGHTA, FQGNSA. V dropped 5 bases and J dropped 4 bases, with 15 bases sitting between them. This CDR3 comprises 14 residues. CDR3 coding DNA: TGTGCCAGCAGCCAACAGGTCCCCCTTTACGAGCAGTACTTC. Protein sequence: CASSQQVPLYEQYF. Supplemented by reference TRBV7-2 and TRBJ2-7, the full variable domain reads GAGVSQSPSNKVTEKGKDVELRCDPISGHTALYWYRQSLGQGLEFLIYFQGNSAPDKSGLPSDRFSAERTGGSVSTLTIQRTQQEDSAVYLCASSQQVPLYEQYFGPGTRLTVT.

This clonotype showed up many times. The chain carries TRBV30 and TRBJ1-5, with D perhaps TRBD1 (5 bases). This CDR3 comprises 14 residues. CDR1 and CDR2 (germline): GTSNPN, SVGIG (reference sequence). The ends were cut back, 2 bases at V and 0 bases at J, with 8 bases in the middle. The CDR3: CAWSPQDSNQPQHF. The CDR3 nucleotides read TGTGCCTGGAGTCCACAGGATAGCAATCAGCCCCAGCATTTT. The complete variable domain, with remaining parts taken from reference TRBV30 and TRBJ1-5, reads SQTIHQWPATLVQPVGSPLSLECTVEGTSNPNLYWYRQAAGRGLQLLFYSVGIGQISSEVPQNLSASRPQDRQFILSSKKLLLSDSGFYLCAWSPQDSNQPQHFGDGTRLSIL.

This clonotype was observed many times. This sequence joins TRBV27 and TRBJ1-5; TRBD1 aligns across 11 bases. The V segment lost 7 bases and the J segment 7 bases; nucleotides outside the gene matches: 6. Looked up from germline, CDR1 is MNHEY and CDR2 is SMNVEV (reference sequence). CDR3 length equals 14 residues. CDR3 nucleotides: TGTGCCAGCACCCGGACAGGGGGCCGGCAGCCCCAGCATTTT. It codes for CASTRTGGRQPQHF.

This clonotype was detected only a few times. In DNA, the CDR3 is TGTGCCAGCAGCTTACTTGGCAGGGGGGCCTCTGGAAACACCATATATTTT. Amino acid sequence: CASSLLGRGASGNTIYF. V and J are TRBV7-9 and TRBJ1-3, with TRBD1 identical over 7 bases. The V gene's germline CDR1 is SEHNR and CDR2 FQNEAQ (reference sequence). The trim removed 2 bases at V and 0 bases at J, leaving 7 bases unmatched. CDR3 length: 17 amino acids. The variable domain in full, with the rest retrieved from reference TRBV7-9 and TRBJ1-3, is DTGVSQNPRHKITKRGQNVTFRCDPISEHNRLYWYRQTLGQGPEFLTYFQNEAQLEKSRLLSDRFSAERPKGSFSTLEIQRTEQGDSAMYLCASSLLGRGASGNTIYFGEGSWLTVV.

The chain recombines TRBV5-1 with TRBJ2-7; TRBD1 agrees at 11 bases. The J segment lost 9 bases and the V segment lost 0 bases, leaving 5 bases of the junction unmatched. Looked up from germline, CDR1 is SGHRS and CDR2 is YFSETQ. The CDR3 has 14 residues. This CDR3 reads CASSLGDRGNGQYF. The CDR3 DNA follows: TGCGCCAGCAGCTTGGGGGACAGGGGGAACGGGCAGTACTTC.